This is a list of T cell receptor beta chains from one sample in a study of blood T cell repertoires in COVID-19. Profiled with immunoSEQ multiplex PCR; TCRdb holds only in-frame clones, not every one. The table has under 150,000 clones, 80% seen once. What was sequenced was peripheral blood. The receptors stem from a human donor in a cohort sampled during active COVID-19. The CDR3 runs from the conserved cysteine through the conserved F or W. The D gene is left open where the match is weak. Not every row has a clone size; where given, it reads once, few, many or a size class.

TRBJ1-2	TRBV6-2/TRBV6-3	TRBD1	-	TGTGCCAGCAGTGACGGACAGGGGGCCGATGGCTACACCTTC	CASSDGQGADGYTF
TRBJ2-4	TRBV5-1	-	-	TGCGCCAGCAGCTTGGAGGGGGGGACCCACGAAAACATTCAGTACTTC	CASSLEGGTHENIQYF
TRBJ1-5	TRBV19	-	-	TGTGCCAGTAGTATAGAGTCGAATCAGCCCCAGCATTTT	CASSIESNQPQHF
TRBJ2-3	TRBV6-6	TRBD1	-	TGTGCCAGCAGTTACTCTGGCAGGGGGCTCGGAGATACGCAGTATTTT	CASSYSGRGLGDTQYF
TRBJ2-1	TRBV5-1	TRBD1	-	TGCGCCAGCAGCCTGGACAGGGGAGGCAATGAGCAGTTCTTC	CASSLDRGGNEQFF
TRBJ2-5	TRBV7-9	TRBD1	-	TGTGCCAGCAGCTCCTCACAGGGGGAGACCCAGTACTTC	CASSSSQGETQYF
TRBJ1-3	TRBV4-1	TRBD1	-	TGCGCCAGCAGCCAAGCCGGCCAGGGGGCTGGAAACACCATATATTTT	CASSQAGQGAGNTIYF
TRBJ1-5	TRBV6-5	-	-	TGTGCCAGCAGACCCGGGGGGAGCAATCAGCCCCAGCATTTT	CASRPGGSNQPQHF
TRBJ2-2	TRBV5-4	TRBD2	-	TGTGCCAGCAGCCCGGGACTAGCGGGACTGAACACCGGGGAGCTGTTTTTT	CASSPGLAGLNTGELFF
TRBJ1-5	TRBV7-2	-	-	TGTGCCAGCAGCATACAGGACAGAGGACAGCCCCAGCATTTT	CASSIQDRGQPQHF
TRBJ1-2	TRBV3-1/TRBV3-2	-	-	TGTGCCAGCAGCCCAGCGTCCAACTATGGCTACACCTTC	CASSPASNYGYTF
TRBJ1-1	TRBV7-9	-	-	TGTGCCAGCAGCAAGCACGGAGTCACTGAAGCTTTCTTT	CASSKHGVTEAFF
TRBJ2-7	TRBV19	TRBD2	-	TGTGCCAGTAACCGCGGGGGTGGATACGAGCAGTACTTC	CASNRGGGYEQYF
TRBJ1-4	TRBV5-4	TRBD1	-	TGTGCCAGCAGCGCGGGACAGGGTTCGGAGGAAAAACTGTTTTTT	CASSAGQGSEEKLFF
TRBJ2-4	TRBV3-1/TRBV3-2	-	-	TGTGCCAGCAGCCAGGGGGCGAGGGTAAACATTCAGTACTTC	CASSQGARVNIQYF
TRBJ1-1	TRBV10-3	-	few	TGTGCCATCAGTGGCTTGGCTAACACTGAAGCTTTCTTT	CAISGLANTEAFF
TRBJ1-5	TRBV6-1	-	-	TGTGCCAGCAGTGAAGTTCTTGGCAGAAACAATCAGCCCCAGCATTTT	CASSEVLGRNNQPQHF
TRBJ1-5	TRBV2	-	-	TGTGCCAGCAGTACAGGGATTAGCAATCAGCCCCAGCATTTT	CASSTGISNQPQHF
TRBJ1-5	TRBV28	TRBD1	-	TGTGCCAGCAGTTTACCGGGACAGCTTTTAAGGGCCCAGCATTTT	CASSLPGQLLRAQHF
TRBJ2-3	TRBV30	TRBD1	many	TGTGCCTGGCTAGATCAGGGGGCCAGGACAGATACGCAGTATTTT	CAWLDQGARTDTQYF
TRBJ2-1	TRBV28	-	once	TGTGCCAGCAGTCACCGACTAGACCTGAATGAGCAGTTCTTC	CASSHRLDLNEQFF
TRBJ1-5	TRBV2	-	-	TGTGCCAGCAGCTTAGATAGCAATCAGCCCCAGCATTTT	CASSLDSNQPQHF
TRBJ2-5	TRBV28	TRBD1	once	TGTGCCAGCAGTTTGGGCGGGACAGGGAGGCAGACCCAGTACTTC	CASSLGGTGRQTQYF
TRBJ2-1	TRBV6-5	-	-	TGTGCCAGCAGTAATCTTAGGGGTGAGCAGTTCTTC	CASSNLRGEQFF
TRBJ1-1	TRBV6-5	-	-	TGTGCCAGCAGCTGGACACTCGGAAGGAACACTGAAGCTTTCTTT	CASSWTLGRNTEAFF
TRBJ2-1	TRBV7-3	-	-	TGTGCCAGCAGCTTAAGTGCTAGGGAGACCCCCGGTGAGCAGTTCTTC	CASSLSARETPGEQFF
TRBJ2-3	TRBV7-9	TRBD1	-	TGTGCCAGCAGCCCCCGACAGGGGGCAGATACGCAGTATTTT	CASSPRQGADTQYF
TRBJ2-7	TRBV18	-	once	TGTGCCAGCTCACCACAGTACAGCTACGAGCAGTACTTC	CASSPQYSYEQYF
TRBJ2-1	TRBV18	-	-	TGTGCCAGCTCACGGGCCTTAACCCGGCAATACAATGAGCAGTTCTTC	CASSRALTRQYNEQFF